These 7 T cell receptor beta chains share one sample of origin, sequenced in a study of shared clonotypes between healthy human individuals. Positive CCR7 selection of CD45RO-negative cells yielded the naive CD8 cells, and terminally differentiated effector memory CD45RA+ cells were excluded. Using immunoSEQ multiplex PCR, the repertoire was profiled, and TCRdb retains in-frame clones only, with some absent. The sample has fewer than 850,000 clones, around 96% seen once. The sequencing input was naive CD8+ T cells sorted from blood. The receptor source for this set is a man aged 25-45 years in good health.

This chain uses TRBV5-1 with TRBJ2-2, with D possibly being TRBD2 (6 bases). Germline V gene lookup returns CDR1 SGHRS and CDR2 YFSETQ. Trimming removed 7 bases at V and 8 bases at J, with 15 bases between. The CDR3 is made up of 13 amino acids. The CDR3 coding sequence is TGCGCCAGCCGGTTGGCGGGATCGGGGGAGCTGTTTTTT. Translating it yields CASRLAGSGELFF. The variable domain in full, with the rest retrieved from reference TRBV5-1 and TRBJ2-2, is KAGVTQTPRYLIKTRGQQVTLSCSPISGHRSVSWYQQTPGQGLQFLFEYFSETQRNKGNFPGRFSGRQFSNSRSEMNVSTLELGDSALYLCASRLAGSGELFFGEGSRLTVL.

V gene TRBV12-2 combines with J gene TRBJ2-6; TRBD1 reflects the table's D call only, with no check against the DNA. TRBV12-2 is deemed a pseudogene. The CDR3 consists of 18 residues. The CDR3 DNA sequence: TGTGCAAGTCGCTCCCGTTGCAGGGCTTCTACTGGGGCCAACGTCCTGACTTTC. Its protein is CASRSRCRASTGANVLTF.

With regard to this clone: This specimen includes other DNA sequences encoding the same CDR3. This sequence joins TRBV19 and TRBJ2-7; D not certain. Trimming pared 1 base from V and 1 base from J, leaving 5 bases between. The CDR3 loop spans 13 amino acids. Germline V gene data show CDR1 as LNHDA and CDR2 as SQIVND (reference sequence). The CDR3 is CASSIADSYEQYF. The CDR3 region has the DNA TGTGCCAGTAGTATAGCGGATTCCTACGAGCAGTACTTC.

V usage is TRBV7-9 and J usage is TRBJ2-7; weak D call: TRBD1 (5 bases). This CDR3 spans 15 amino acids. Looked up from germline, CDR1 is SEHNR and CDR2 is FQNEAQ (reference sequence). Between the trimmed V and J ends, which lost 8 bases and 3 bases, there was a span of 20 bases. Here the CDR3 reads CASAPPGQKFYEQYF. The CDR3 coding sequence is TGTGCCAGCGCCCCCCCAGGGCAGAAGTTCTACGAGCAGTACTTC.

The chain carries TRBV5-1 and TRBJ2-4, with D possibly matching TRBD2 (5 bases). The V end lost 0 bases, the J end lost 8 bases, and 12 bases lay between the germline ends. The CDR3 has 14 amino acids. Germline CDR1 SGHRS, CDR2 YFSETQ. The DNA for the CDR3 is TGCGCCAGCAGCTTGGGGTCGGGGAAGGACATTCAGTACTTC. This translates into CASSLGSGKDIQYF.

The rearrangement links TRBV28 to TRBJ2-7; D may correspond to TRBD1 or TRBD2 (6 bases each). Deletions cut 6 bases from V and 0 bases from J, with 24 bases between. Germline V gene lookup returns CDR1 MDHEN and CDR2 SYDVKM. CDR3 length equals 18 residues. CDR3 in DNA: TGTGCCAGCAGCCACGGGATACAGGGCGGGGACCCCTCCTACGAGCAGTACTTC. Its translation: CASSHGIQGGDPSYEQYF.

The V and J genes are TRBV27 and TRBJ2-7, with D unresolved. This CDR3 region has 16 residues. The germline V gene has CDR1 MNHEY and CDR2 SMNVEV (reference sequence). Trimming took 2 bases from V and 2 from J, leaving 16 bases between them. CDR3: CASSLGSGRATYEQYF. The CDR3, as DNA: TGTGCCAGCAGTTTAGGGTCCGGAAGGGCTACCTACGAGCAGTACTTC.